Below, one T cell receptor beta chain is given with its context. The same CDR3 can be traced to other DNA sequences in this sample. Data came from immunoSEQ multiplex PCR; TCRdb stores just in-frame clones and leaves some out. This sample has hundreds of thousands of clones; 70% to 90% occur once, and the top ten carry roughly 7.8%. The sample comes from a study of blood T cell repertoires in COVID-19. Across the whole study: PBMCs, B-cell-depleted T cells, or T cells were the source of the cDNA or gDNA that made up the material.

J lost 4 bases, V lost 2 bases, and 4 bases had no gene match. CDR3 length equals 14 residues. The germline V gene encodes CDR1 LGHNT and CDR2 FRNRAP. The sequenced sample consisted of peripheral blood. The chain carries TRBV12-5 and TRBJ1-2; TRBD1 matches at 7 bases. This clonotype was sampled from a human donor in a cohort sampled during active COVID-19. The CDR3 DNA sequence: TGTGCTAGTGGTTTGCCTGGACAGGTCTATGGCTACACCTTC. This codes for CASGLPGQVYGYTF.